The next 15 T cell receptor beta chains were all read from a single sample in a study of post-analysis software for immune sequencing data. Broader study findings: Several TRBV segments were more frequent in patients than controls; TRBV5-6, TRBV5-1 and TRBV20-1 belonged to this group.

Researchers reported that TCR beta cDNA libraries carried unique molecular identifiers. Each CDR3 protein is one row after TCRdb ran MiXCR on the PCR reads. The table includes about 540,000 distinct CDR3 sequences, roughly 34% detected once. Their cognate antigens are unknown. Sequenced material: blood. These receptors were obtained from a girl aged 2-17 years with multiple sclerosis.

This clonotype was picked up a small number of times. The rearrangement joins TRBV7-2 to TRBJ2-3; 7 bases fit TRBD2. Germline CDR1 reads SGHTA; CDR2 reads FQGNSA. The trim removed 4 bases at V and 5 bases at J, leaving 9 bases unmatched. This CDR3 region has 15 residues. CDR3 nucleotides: TGTGCCAGCAGCTACGCGGGGGTTCGAGGAGATACGCAGTATTTT. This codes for CASSYAGVRGDTQYF.

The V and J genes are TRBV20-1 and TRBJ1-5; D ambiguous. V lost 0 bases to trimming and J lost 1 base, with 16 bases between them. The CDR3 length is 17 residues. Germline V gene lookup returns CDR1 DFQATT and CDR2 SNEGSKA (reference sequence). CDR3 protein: CSAREDDPSGSNQPQHF. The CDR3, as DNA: TGCAGTGCTAGAGAGGACGACCCCTCGGGCAGCAATCAGCCCCAGCATTTT.

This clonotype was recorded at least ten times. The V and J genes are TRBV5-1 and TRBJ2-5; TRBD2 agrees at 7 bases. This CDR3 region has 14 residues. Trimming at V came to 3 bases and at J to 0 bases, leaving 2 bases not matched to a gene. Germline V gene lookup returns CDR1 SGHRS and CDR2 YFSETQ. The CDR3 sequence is CASSSSGDQETQYF. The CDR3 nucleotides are TGCGCCAGCAGCTCCAGCGGGGACCAAGAGACCCAGTACTTC. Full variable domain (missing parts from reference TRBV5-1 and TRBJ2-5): KAGVTQTPRYLIKTRGQQVTLSCSPISGHRSVSWYQQTPGQGLQFLFEYFSETQRNKGNFPGRFSGRQFSNSRSEMNVSTLELGDSALYLCASSSSGDQETQYFGPGTRLLVL.

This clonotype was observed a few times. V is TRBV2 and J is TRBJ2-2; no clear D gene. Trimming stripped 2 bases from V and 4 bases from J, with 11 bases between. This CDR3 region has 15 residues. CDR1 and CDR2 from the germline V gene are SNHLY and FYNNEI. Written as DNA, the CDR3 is TGTGCCAGCAGTGAAAATGAAGCAGGCACCGGGGAGCTGTTTTTT. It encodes CASSENEAGTGELFF.

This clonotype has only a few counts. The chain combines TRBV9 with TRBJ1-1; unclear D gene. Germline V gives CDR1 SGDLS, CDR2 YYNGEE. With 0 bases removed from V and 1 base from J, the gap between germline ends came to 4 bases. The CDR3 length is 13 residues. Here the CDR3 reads CASSVDWNTEAFF. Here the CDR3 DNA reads TGTGCCAGCAGCGTAGACTGGAACACTGAAGCTTTCTTT.

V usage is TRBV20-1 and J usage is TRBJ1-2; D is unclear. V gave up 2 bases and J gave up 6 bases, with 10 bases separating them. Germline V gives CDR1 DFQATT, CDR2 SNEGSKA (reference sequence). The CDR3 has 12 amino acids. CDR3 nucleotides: TGCAGTGCTAGACGCACCCGCCATGGCTACACCTTC. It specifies CSARRTRHGYTF.

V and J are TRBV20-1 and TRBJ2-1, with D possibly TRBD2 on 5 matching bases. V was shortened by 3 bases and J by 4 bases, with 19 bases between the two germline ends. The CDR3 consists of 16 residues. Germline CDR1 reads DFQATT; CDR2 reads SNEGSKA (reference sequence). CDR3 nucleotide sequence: TGCAGTGCTAGTGGGATGAGGGTTGGCGCGTACAATGAGCAGTTCTTC. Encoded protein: CSASGMRVGAYNEQFF.

The CDR3 protein is CASSFSSRETQYF. Written as DNA, the CDR3 is TGTGCCAGCAGCTTCTCTAGCCGGGAGACCCAGTACTTC. The J gene is TRBJ2-5, the V gene TRBV7-9, with D perhaps matching TRBD2 (5 bases). Germline V gene lookup returns CDR1 SEHNR and CDR2 FQNEAQ (reference sequence). The CDR3 length is 13 residues. The ends were cut back, 3 bases at V and 5 bases at J, with 10 bases in the middle.

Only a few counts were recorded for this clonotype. The CDR3 spells CAISEDLTSGGIYNEQFF. The CDR3 DNA reads TGTGCCATCAGTGAGGACCTGACTAGCGGGGGGATCTACAATGAGCAGTTCTTC. J is TRBJ2-1 and V is TRBV10-3, with 13 bases lining up with TRBD2. The J segment lost 3 bases and the V segment lost 2 bases, leaving 7 bases of the junction unmatched. Germline V lookup: CDR1 ENHRY, CDR2 SYGVKD. The length of the CDR3 is 18 residues.

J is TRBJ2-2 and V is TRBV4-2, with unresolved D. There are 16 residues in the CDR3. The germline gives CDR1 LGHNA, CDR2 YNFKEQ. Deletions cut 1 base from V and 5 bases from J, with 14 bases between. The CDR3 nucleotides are TGTGCCAGCAGCCAAGTGCAGGTTGGGGTGACCGGGGAGCTGTTTTTT. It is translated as CASSQVQVGVTGELFF.

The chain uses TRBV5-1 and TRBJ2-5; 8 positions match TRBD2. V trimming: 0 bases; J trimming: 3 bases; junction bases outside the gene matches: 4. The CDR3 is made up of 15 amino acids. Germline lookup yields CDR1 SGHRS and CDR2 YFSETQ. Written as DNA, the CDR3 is TGCGCCAGCAGCTTGGAGGGTAGCGGGGAAGAGACCCAGTACTTC. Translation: CASSLEGSGEETQYF. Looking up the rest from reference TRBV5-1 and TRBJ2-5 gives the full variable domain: KAGVTQTPRYLIKTRGQQVTLSCSPISGHRSVSWYQQTPGQGLQFLFEYFSETQRNKGNFPGRFSGRQFSNSRSEMNVSTLELGDSALYLCASSLEGSGEETQYFGPGTRLLVL.

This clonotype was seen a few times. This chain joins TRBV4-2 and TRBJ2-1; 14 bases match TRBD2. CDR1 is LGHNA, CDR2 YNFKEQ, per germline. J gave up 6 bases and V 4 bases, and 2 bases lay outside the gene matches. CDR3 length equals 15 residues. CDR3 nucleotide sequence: TGTGCCAGCAGCCCGGGACTAGCGGGGGCCAATGAGCAGTTCTTC. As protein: CASSPGLAGANEQFF.

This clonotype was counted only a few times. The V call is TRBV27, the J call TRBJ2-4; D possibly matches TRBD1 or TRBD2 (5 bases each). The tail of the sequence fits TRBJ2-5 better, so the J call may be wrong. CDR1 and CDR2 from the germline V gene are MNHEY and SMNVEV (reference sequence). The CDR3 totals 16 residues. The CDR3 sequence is CASSLLGTVDQETQYF. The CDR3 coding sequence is TGTGCCAGCAGTTTATTGGGGACGGTGGATCAAGAGACCCAGTACTTC.

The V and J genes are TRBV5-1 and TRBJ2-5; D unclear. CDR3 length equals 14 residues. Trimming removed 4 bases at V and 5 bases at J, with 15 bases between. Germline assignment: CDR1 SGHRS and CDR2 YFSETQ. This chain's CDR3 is CASSGAGLGETQYF. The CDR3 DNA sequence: TGCGCCAGCAGCGGAGCCGGGCTCGGGGAGACCCAGTACTTC.

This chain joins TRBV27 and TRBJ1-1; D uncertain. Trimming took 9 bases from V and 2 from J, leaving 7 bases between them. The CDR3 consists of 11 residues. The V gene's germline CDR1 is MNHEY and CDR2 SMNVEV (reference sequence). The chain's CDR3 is CASKLNTEAFF. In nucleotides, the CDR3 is TGTGCCAGTAAATTAAACACTGAAGCTTTCTTT.